This T cell receptor (beta chain) was observed in a study of Ad26.COV2.S vaccination and SARS-CoV-2 variants. Clones were sequenced by immunoSEQ multiplex PCR, and TCRdb holds only the in-frame ones, with some missing. Of about 440,000 clones in the sample, roughly nine tenths are singletons; the top ten hold about 13%. Noted treatment: about 20 received Ad26.COV2.S at low or high dose, single or two shots; about 5 received placebo; per-sample allocation not given. Sampling happened 63 days after the first vaccine or placebo injection. What was given as vaccine was an Ad26 vector encoding Wuhan-strain SARS-CoV-2 spike. The origin of this receptor is a person aged 18-65 years who received the Ad26.COV2.S COVID-19 vaccine or a placebo. The sample here was peripheral blood, taken in a trial of Ad26.COV2.S vaccine versus placebo.

DNA for the CDR3: TGTGCCAGCAGCCGCATGGTGAGGGGGTCGGGGCAGTACTTC. Protein sequence: CASSRMVRGSGQYF. The chain links TRBV3-1 (or the pseudogene TRBV3-2) to TRBJ2-7; possible D gene TRBD1, 6 bases. The germline V gene has CDR1 LGHDT and CDR2 YNNKEL (reference sequence). This CDR3 region has 14 residues. The V gene lost 4 bases and the J gene lost 9 bases, with 19 bases spanning the gap.